This entry lists 22 T cell receptor beta chains sequenced from one sample in a study of T-cell memory formation after mild COVID-19. TCRdb itself ran the 5' RACE reads through MiXCR, one entry per CDR3 protein. Of fewer than 50,000 distinct CDR3 sequences listed, 8% to 10% are singletons. Sequencing input: PBMCs or a T cell subset sorted from them (not recorded which). Every receptor here comes from an adult woman who had mild COVID-19 (a few samples of this study predate the infection). Cell type and time point are not known.

The chain recombines TRBV4-1 with TRBJ2-2, with D maybe TRBD2 (7 bases). V was trimmed by 0 bases and J by 7 bases, leaving 12 bases between them. The CDR3 runs to 15 residues. Germline CDR1 is MGHRA and CDR2 is YSYEKL. CDR3 sequence: CASSQDGGAVGELFF. In DNA, the CDR3 is TGCGCCAGCAGCCAAGATGGGGGGGCTGTCGGGGAGCTGTTTTTT.

This clonotype came up a few times. V is TRBV4-3 and J is TRBJ1-5; D is unresolved. Between the trimmed V and J ends, which lost 0 bases and 3 bases, there was a span of 9 bases. This CDR3 is built from 15 residues. CDR1 LGHNA and CDR2 YSLEER come from the germline V gene. CDR3 coding DNA: TGCGCCAGCAGCCAAGATTACAGTTCCAATCAGCCCCAGCATTTT. Amino acid sequence: CASSQDYSSNQPQHF.

The sample holds a few counts of this clonotype. The V and J genes are TRBV7-9 and TRBJ2-1, with 11 bases aligning to TRBD2. V shed 5 bases and J 8 bases; nucleotides not matched to a gene: 17. Germline V gene lookup returns CDR1 SEHNR and CDR2 FQNEAQ (reference sequence). The CDR3 is 18 residues long. The CDR3 DNA follows: TGTGCCAGCAGCACGGACCTACCACTAGCGGGAGAATGGTATGAGCAGTTCTTC. It yields the protein CASSTDLPLAGEWYEQFF.

This clonotype was detected only a few times. The rearrangement joins TRBV27 to TRBJ2-7; D possibly corresponds to TRBD1 (6 bases). CDR1 MNHEY and CDR2 SMNVEV come from the germline V gene (reference sequence). The CDR3 is 20 residues long. V was trimmed by 1 base and J by 3 bases, leaving 28 bases between them. Written as DNA, the CDR3 is TGTGCCAGCAGTTTATTACCCTGGGGTTTCTTCGGGACACGGGGCTACGAGCAGTACTTC. Translated, it gives CASSLLPWGFFGTRGYEQYF.

This clonotype occurred a few times. CDR3 bases: TGTGCCAGCAGCTCACCGACAGGGGGCCCCGGGGAGCTGTTTTTT. It yields the protein CASSSPTGGPGELFF. The chain joins TRBV12-3 or TRBV12-4 to TRBJ2-2, with 10 bases matching TRBD1. The CDR3 has 15 amino acids. V trimming: 6 bases; J trimming: 6 bases; junction bases outside the gene matches: 7.

This clonotype was counted only a few times. The chain uses TRBV20-1 and TRBJ1-2, with 8 positions matching TRBD1. Germline V gene lookup returns CDR1 DFQATT and CDR2 SNEGSKA (reference sequence). The CDR3 has 15 residues. The junction had 8 bases not matched to a gene; V was cut back by 3 bases and J by 2 bases. The CDR3 reads CSARGYRQGNYGYTF. In DNA, the CDR3 is TGCAGTGCTAGGGGGTACAGACAGGGGAACTATGGCTACACCTTC.

There are a few counts of this clonotype. The chain links TRBV24-1 to TRBJ2-5; 7 bases align to TRBD1. V shed 4 bases, J shed 5 bases, and the junction held 6 bases outside the gene matches. CDR3 length: 14 amino acids. The germline V gene encodes CDR1 KGHDR and CDR2 SFDVKD. The DNA of the CDR3 is TGTGCCACCAGTGAAGGGGGCGCGTTGGAGACCCAGTACTTC. Amino acids: CATSEGGALETQYF.

This clonotype was counted only a few times. V and J are TRBV7-6 and TRBJ2-2, with D unclear. Germline CDR1 and CDR2: SGHVS and FNYEAQ. V lost 1 base to trimming and J lost 13 bases, with 10 bases between them. The CDR3 extends over 12 amino acids. CDR3 amino acids: CASSLETSSLFF. Here the CDR3 DNA reads TGTGCCAGCAGCTTAGAAACATCGTCGCTGTTTTTT.

The chain recombines TRBV2 with TRBJ2-7, with D unresolved. The CDR3 is made up of 10 amino acids. The germline CDR1 and CDR2 sequences are SNHLY and FYNNEI. Trimming pared 3 bases from V and 9 bases from J, leaving 6 bases between. The DNA of the CDR3 is TGTGCCAGCAGTGATCCCGGGCAGTACTTC. Its translation is CASSDPGQYF.

The J gene is TRBJ2-7, the V gene TRBV9, with 9 bases fitting TRBD1. The CDR3 consists of 15 residues. The V gene end was trimmed by 3 bases and the J gene end by 2 bases; junction bases not matched to a gene: 6. Germline loops: CDR1 SGDLS, CDR2 YYNGEE. Here the CDR3 DNA reads TGTGCCAGCAGCGGCTCCGGGACAGGGCCCTACGAGCAGTACTTC. This encodes CASSGSGTGPYEQYF. The full variable domain, its missing parts supplied by reference TRBV9 and TRBJ2-7, is DSGVTQTPKHLITATGQRVTLRCSPRSGDLSVYWYQQSLDQGLQFLIQYYNGEERAKGNILERFSAQQFPDLHSELNLSSLELGDSALYFCASSGSGTGPYEQYFGPGTRLTVT.

V and J are TRBV29-1 and TRBJ2-5; 10 nucleotides line up with TRBD2. The CDR3 loop spans 13 amino acids. The germline gives CDR1 SQVTM, CDR2 ANQGSEA. Trimming took 7 bases from V and 5 from J; bases not matched to a gene: 7. Here the CDR3 reads CSGKLAGSETQYF. In DNA, the CDR3 is TGCAGCGGTAAACTAGCGGGAAGTGAGACCCAGTACTTC. Complete variable domain (other parts from reference TRBV29-1 and TRBJ2-5): SAVISQKPSRDICQRGTSLTIQCQVDSQVTMMFWYRQQPGQSLTLIATANQGSEATYESGFVIDKFPISRPNLTFSTLTVSNMSPEDSSIYLCSGKLAGSETQYFGPGTRLLVL.

This clonotype was counted ten times or more. The V gene is TRBV12-3 or TRBV12-4, the J gene TRBJ2-5, with 8 nucleotides matching TRBD2. J lost 5 bases, V lost 5 bases, and 19 bases had no gene match. CDR3 size: 18 residues. The CDR3: CASSNPGRGGKSMETQYF. The DNA of the CDR3 is TGTGCCAGCAGTAACCCGGGGCGCGGGGGGAAGTCTATGGAGACCCAGTACTTC.

This clonotype was detected only a few times. The V and J genes are TRBV5-1 and TRBJ2-2; D is undetermined. Germline lookup yields CDR1 SGHRS and CDR2 YFSETQ. The CDR3 runs to 11 residues. With 2 bases removed from V and 6 bases from J, the gap between germline ends came to 2 bases. The CDR3 DNA reads as TGCGCCAGCAGCTTCCCCGGGGAGCTGTTTTTT. Translation: CASSFPGELFF.

A few counts support this clonotype. Without the conserved terminal phenylalanine or tryptophan, this CDR3 likely stems from a read error. The DNA is left out, because the CDR3 cannot be placed on it with certainty; the CDR3 is given as TCRdb lists it. The gene calls are TRBV6-6 and TRBJ2-3. The CDR3 has 13 residues if both end residues are counted. Per the germline V gene, CDR1 is MNHNY and CDR2 is SVGAGI (reference sequence). The CDR3 sequence: CASSYDYSQDEKV.

The table lists this clonotype with a few counts. CDR3 sequence: CASSDLNYDRGHRSSGNTIYF. The CDR3, as DNA: TGTGCCAGCAGTGATTTAAATTATGACAGGGGGCATCGGTCCTCTGGAAACACCATATATTTT. The V and J genes are TRBV25-1 and TRBJ1-3, with 10 bases matching TRBD1. Germline loops: CDR1 MGHDK, CDR2 SYGVNS. The CDR3 loop spans 21 amino acids. Trimming took 3 bases from V and 0 from J; bases not matched to a gene: 17.

This clonotype has ten or more counts. V and J are TRBV7-2 and TRBJ2-3, with TRBD1 identical over 8 bases. Unmatched junction bases numbered 4, after V lost 4 bases and J lost 1 base. The CDR3 is 15 amino acids. CDR1 and CDR2 (germline): SGHTA, FQGNSA. The CDR3 protein is CASSYTGGGTDTQYF. CDR3 DNA sequence: TGTGCCAGCAGCTATACAGGGGGTGGCACAGATACGCAGTATTTT.

The J gene is TRBJ2-7, the V gene TRBV6-5; 9 bases align to TRBD1. Germline lookup yields CDR1 MNHEY and CDR2 SVGAGI. V trimming: 6 bases; J trimming: 2 bases; junction bases outside the gene matches: 5. This CDR3 is 14 amino acids long. Here the CDR3 DNA reads TGTGCCAGCAGACCGGACAGGGGAGCCTACGAGCAGTACTTC. It translates to CASRPDRGAYEQYF.

The V call is TRBV6-5, the J call TRBJ1-5; 7 bases agree with TRBD1. The trim removed 10 bases at V and 0 bases at J, leaving 6 bases unmatched. The CDR3 length is 14 residues. Looked up from germline, CDR1 is MNHEY and CDR2 is SVGAGI. CDR3 coding DNA: TGTGCCATCCTGGACAGGCTTAGCAATCAGCCCCAGCATTTT. Translation gives CAILDRLSNQPQHF.

In this sample, this clonotype turned up many times. This rearrangement joins TRBV5-1 to TRBJ1-2; 7 bases align to TRBD1. The CDR3 is 13 residues long. V was pared by 3 bases and J by 8 bases, with 7 bases of the junction left unmatched. Looked up from germline, CDR1 is SGHRS and CDR2 is YFSETQ. The CDR3 DNA reads as TGCGCCAGCAGCTCAAACAGGGGTTACGGCTACACCTTC. The encoded protein is CASSSNRGYGYTF. Complete variable domain (other parts from reference TRBV5-1 and TRBJ1-2): KAGVTQTPRYLIKTRGQQVTLSCSPISGHRSVSWYQQTPGQGLQFLFEYFSETQRNKGNFPGRFSGRQFSNSRSEMNVSTLELGDSALYLCASSSNRGYGYTFGSGTRLTVV.

This clonotype has only one observation. The rearrangement links TRBV12-3 or TRBV12-4 to TRBJ1-2, with 8 bases aligning to TRBD1. The CDR3 consists of 15 residues. Losses at the gene ends were 6 bases for V and 2 bases for J; bases not matched to a gene: 8. CDR3 in amino acids: CASSRGQGENYGYTF. The CDR3, as DNA: TGTGCCAGCAGCCGAGGACAGGGAGAGAACTATGGCTACACCTTC.

The J gene is TRBJ2-3, the V gene TRBV12-3 or TRBV12-4; TRBD2 matches 12 bases. V gave up 7 bases and J gave up 3 bases; unmatched junction bases: 17. The CDR3 is made up of 19 amino acids. CDR3 protein: CASTVGVGLAGTRTDTQYF. The CDR3 DNA reads as TGTGCCAGCACAGTTGGGGTAGGACTAGCGGGAACCCGAACAGATACGCAGTATTTT.

This clonotype was detected only a few times. The V and J genes are TRBV7-2 and TRBJ1-2; 9 bases match TRBD1. The CDR3 contains 15 residues. V shed 1 base, J shed 7 bases, and the junction held 7 bases outside the gene matches. Germline CDR1 and CDR2: SGHTA and FQGNSA. The CDR3 here is CASSLEGQGMGGYTF. DNA of the CDR3: TGTGCCAGCAGCTTAGAAGGACAGGGGATGGGTGGCTACACCTTC.